Shown below are 9 T cell receptor beta chains from a single sample sequenced in a study of blood T cell repertoires in COVID-19. Method: immunoSEQ multiplex PCR; TCRdb's copy keeps in-frame clones and lacks some. This sample has 200,000 to 250,000 clones, with 80% to 90% found just once. The sequencing input was peripheral blood. The receptors were gathered from a man aged 30 to 45 with COVID-19, enrolled during active disease.

The rearrangement links TRBV18 to TRBJ1-3; no reliable D call. This CDR3 comprises 18 residues. Germline-derived CDR1 and CDR2 are KGHSH and LQKENI. Trimming pared 4 bases from V and 0 bases from J, leaving 19 bases between. DNA for the CDR3: TGTGCCAGCTCACTCTTCCTTCCTATTGCCCGCTCTGGAAACACCATATATTTT. This gives the protein CASSLFLPIARSGNTIYF.

The V and J genes are TRBV2 and TRBJ2-6, with D perhaps matching TRBD1 (6 bases). The germline V gene encodes CDR1 SNHLY and CDR2 FYNNEI. The CDR3 has 16 residues. V lost 0 bases and J 0 bases, leaving 6 bases between the germline ends. CDR3 sequence: CASSEAGGSGANVLTF. CDR3 nucleotides: TGTGCCAGCAGTGAAGCAGGGGGCTCTGGGGCCAACGTCCTGACTTTC.

The rearrangement uses TRBV4-1 and TRBJ2-3; 8 bases line up with TRBD1. Per the germline V gene, CDR1 is MGHRA and CDR2 is YSYEKL. The ends lost 0 bases at V and 1 base at J; junction bases unmatched: 3. The CDR3 has 16 residues. The CDR3 sequence: CASSQEQGVGTDTQYF. The CDR3, as DNA: TGCGCCAGCAGCCAAGAACAGGGGGTCGGCACAGATACGCAGTATTTT.

The gene calls are TRBV5-1 and TRBJ1-2; TRBD1 agrees at 7 bases. Germline-derived CDR1 and CDR2 are SGHRS and YFSETQ. V lost 2 bases, J lost 6 bases, and 7 bases stayed unmatched. This CDR3 spans 14 amino acids. CDR3 in amino acids: CASSFDRVQDGYTF. CDR3 nucleotides: TGCGCCAGCAGCTTCGACAGGGTACAGGATGGCTACACCTTC.

The rearrangement links TRBV7-2 to TRBJ1-2; D is unresolved. Germline lookup yields CDR1 SGHTA and CDR2 FQGNSA. The CDR3 is 13 residues long. Trimming cost V 6 bases and J 4 bases, with 12 bases left between them. The CDR3 loop is CASSLNTAYGYTF. The CDR3 region has the DNA TGTGCCAGCAGTCTCAATACAGCCTATGGCTACACCTTC.

CDR3 amino acids: CASSFTGTGNTIYF. DNA of the CDR3: TGCGCCAGCAGTTTTACAGGGACTGGAAACACCATATATTTT. The chain recombines TRBV23-1 with TRBJ1-3, with D possibly being TRBD1 (6 bases). TRBV23-1 is annotated as an ORF whose role is uncertain. The CDR3 contains 14 residues. V shed 5 bases and J shed 2 bases, with 10 bases lying between them.

The chain couples TRBV13 to TRBJ2-2; weak D call: TRBD2 (6 bases). The CDR3 is 14 residues long. Germline V gene sequence: CDR1 PRHDT, CDR2 FYEKMQ (reference sequence). V was shortened by 5 bases and J by 6 bases, with 13 bases between the two germline ends. The CDR3 protein is CASSQPRLAGELFF. As DNA, the CDR3 is TGTGCCAGCAGCCAACCCCGACTAGCCGGGGAGCTGTTTTTT.

Remarks on this clone: Other DNA sequences from this sample encode an identical CDR3 as well. The gene calls are TRBV30 and TRBJ1-2; D might be TRBD1 (6 bases). The CDR3 is 12 amino acids. Germline V gene lookup returns CDR1 GTSNPN and CDR2 SVGIG (reference sequence). V was cut by 4 bases and J by 2 bases, with 8 bases left in between. The CDR3 is CAWTTGNYGYTF. CDR3 sequence (DNA): TGTGCCTGGACTACAGGGAACTATGGCTACACCTTC. The whole variable domain, remainder taken from reference TRBV30 and TRBJ1-2, is SQTIHQWPATLVQPVGSPLSLECTVEGTSNPNLYWYRQAAGRGLQLLFYSVGIGQISSEVPQNLSASRPQDRQFILSSKKLLLSDSGFYLCAWTTGNYGYTFGSGTRLTVV.

The chain is built from TRBV10-3 and TRBJ1-2; 7 bases line up with TRBD1. Germline CDR1 reads ENHRY; CDR2 reads SYGVKD. V shed 6 bases and J 1 base; nucleotides not matched to a gene: 5. This CDR3 is built from 14 residues. CDR3 amino acids: CAIRDRVSNYGYTF. The CDR3 DNA is TGTGCCATCAGAGACAGGGTTAGTAACTATGGCTACACCTTC.